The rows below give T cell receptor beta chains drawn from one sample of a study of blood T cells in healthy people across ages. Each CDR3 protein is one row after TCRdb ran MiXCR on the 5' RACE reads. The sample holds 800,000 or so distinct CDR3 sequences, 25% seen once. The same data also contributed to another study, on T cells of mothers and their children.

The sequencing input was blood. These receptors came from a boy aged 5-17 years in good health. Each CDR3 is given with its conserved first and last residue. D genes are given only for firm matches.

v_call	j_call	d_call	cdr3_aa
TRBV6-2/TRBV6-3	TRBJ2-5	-	CASSSLGRSGRETQYF
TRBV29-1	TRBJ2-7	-	CSVELTKAGSYEQYF
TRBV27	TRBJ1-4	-	CASRDLGHNEKLFF
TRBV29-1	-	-	CSVEGNSRGVIDEQFF
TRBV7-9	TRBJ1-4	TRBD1	CASSFGRQGDEKLFF
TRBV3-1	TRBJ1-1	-	CASSQDNLREAFF
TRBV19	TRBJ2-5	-	CASSLGEAQTQYF
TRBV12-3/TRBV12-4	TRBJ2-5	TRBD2	CASSLELAGQETQYF
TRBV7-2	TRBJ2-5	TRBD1	CASSSPNRGETQYF
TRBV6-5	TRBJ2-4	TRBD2	CASSYSRGVVKNIQYF
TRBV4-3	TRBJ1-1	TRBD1	CASSRIQGTEAFF
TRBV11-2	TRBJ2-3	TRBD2	CASSLPRGWREWADTQYF
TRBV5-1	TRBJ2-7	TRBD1	CASSVGQAPYEQYF
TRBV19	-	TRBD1	CASRGQDAYRNEQFF